This T cell receptor beta chain was recovered during a study of response to subunit inactivated influenza vaccine. Germline V CDR1 and CDR2: DFQATT, SNEGSKA (reference sequence). The J segment lost 0 bases and the V segment lost 6 bases, leaving 16 bases of the junction unmatched. This CDR3 is 18 amino acids long. TCRdb re-analysed the RT-PCR reads in MiXCR, keeping a single row per CDR3 protein. The sample contains 500,000 to 600,000 distinct CDR3 sequences, 10% to 12% of which appear only once. These data are also associated with another study on T cells expressing NK-cell markers. From that paper: Generation of TCR beta cDNA was performed by 5'RACE template switching incorporating UMIs. Whether expanded NKG2C-expressing T cell clones recognize HCMV is unknown.

This TCR derives from a man aged 50 to 59 who received an inactivated influenza vaccine. The genes are TRBV20-1 and TRBJ2-3, with 9 bases fitting TRBD1. Sequencing used PBMCs from blood, obtained on the day of vaccination. The CDR3 nucleotides are TGCAGTGCCCCACTGGGGACAGGGAAGCTCTCTAGCACAGATACGCAGTATTTT. Its translation: CSAPLGTGKLSSTDTQYF.